The present TCR beta chain was sequenced within a study of blood T cell repertoires in COVID-19. Study summary: Some COVID-19 samples were acute and others convalescent; all came from the United States, Italy and Spain. Nucleic acid was either cDNA or gDNA, and it came from T cells, B-cell-depleted T cells, or PBMCs.

The germline V gene encodes CDR1 LGHDT and CDR2 YNNKEL (reference sequence). The V segment lost 8 bases and the J segment 3 bases; nucleotides outside the gene matches: 7. There are 14 residues in the CDR3. Original handling: Amplification from reference gene primers served as the basis for estimated nucleated cell counts. Clones were read by immunoSEQ multiplex PCR, and TCRdb kept only the in-frame ones, dropping some. V and J calls plus clone size are reproduced from that table; the DNA served to infer D and trimming. The top ten hold about 1% of the sample, which has some 100,000 clones, approximately 89% seen once.

This sequence originates from a man in his sixties with acute or convalescent COVID-19. This chain joins TRBV3-1 (or the pseudogene TRBV3-2) and TRBJ2-3, with 8 bases fitting TRBD2. The sequenced material came from peripheral blood. In DNA form, the CDR3 reads TGTGCCAGCTCAGTGGCTAGCGGGACAGATACGCAGTATTTT. It translates to CASSVASGTDTQYF.